Listed below are T cell receptor beta chains from one sample, sequenced in a study of cytomegalovirus exposure and HLA in healthy donors. Using immunoSEQ multiplex PCR, the repertoire was profiled, and TCRdb retains in-frame clones only, with some absent. The table records about 180,000 clones, around 80% of them present only once. Sequencing was done on a sample of PBMCs. These receptors were taken from a woman younger than 45 in good health and CMV-seronegative. CDR3s include the opening cysteine and the closing phenylalanine or tryptophan. D genes are given only for firm matches. Not all rows give a size; the values are once, few, many and, for expanded clones, a class.

V gene	J gene	clone size	CDR3 length	D gene	CDR3 protein	CDR3 DNA
TRBV27	TRBJ1-6	.	17	TRBD1	CASSTPGQKAYNSPLHF	TGTGCCAGCAGTACCCCGGGACAGAAAGCCTATAATTCACCCCTCCACTTT
TRBV9	TRBJ1-1	.	15	.	CASSVGLSMGPEAFF	TGTGCCAGCAGCGTAGGGTTAAGTATGGGGCCTGAAGCTTTCTTT
TRBV29-1	TRBJ2-7	.	12	.	CSVRTEGYEQYF	TGCAGCGTTCGGACAGAGGGCTACGAGCAGTACTTC
TRBV29-1	TRBJ2-7	.	16	TRBD2	CSVPGTSGGASYEQYF	TGCAGCGTCCCCGGGACTAGCGGGGGGGCCTCCTACGAGCAGTACTTC
TRBV30	TRBJ1-6	.	12	.	CAWSGGWQTLHF	TGTGCCTGGAGCGGGGGTTGGCAAACCCTCCACTTT
TRBV5-6	TRBJ2-1	.	14	.	CASSSQRLYNEQFF	TGTGCCAGCAGTTCTCAGAGACTCTACAATGAGCAGTTCTTC
TRBV29-1	TRBJ1-1	.	12	.	CSAYREVTEAFF	TGCAGCGCCTACAGGGAAGTCACTGAAGCTTTCTTT
TRBV2	TRBJ2-6	.	12	.	CASKPGANVLTF	TGTGCCAGCAAGCCTGGGGCCAACGTCCTGACTTTC
TRBV5-5	TRBJ2-3	few	16	.	CASSSRPASSTDTQYF	TGTGCCAGCAGCTCCAGGCCCGCATCTAGCACAGATACGCAGTATTTT
TRBV9	TRBJ1-1	.	13	TRBD1	CASRAGTGGMAFF	TGTGCCAGCAGAGCCGGGACAGGGGGCATGGCTTTCTTT
TRBV27	TRBJ1-1	.	14	.	CASSLSGRGTEAFF	TGTGCCAGCAGTTTATCTGGCAGAGGCACTGAAGCTTTCTTT
TRBV7-6	TRBJ1-1	.	13	.	CASSQDRNTEAFF	TGTGCCAGCAGCCAGGACAGAAACACTGAAGCTTTCTTT
TRBV2	TRBJ1-2	.	14	TRBD1	CATSRQPGQEGYTF	TGTGCCACCTCACGTCAACCTGGACAGGAGGGCTACACCTTC
TRBV30	TRBJ2-7	.	14	TRBD1	CAWSAGDRTYEQYF	TGTGCCTGGAGTGCCGGGGACAGGACCTACGAGCAGTACTTC
TRBV7-2	TRBJ2-7	.	15	TRBD2	CASSLSSGDYYEQYF	TGTGCCAGCAGCCTCTCTAGCGGGGATTACTACGAGCAGTACTTC
TRBV18	TRBJ2-3	.	16	TRBD1	CASSPLPGQGTDTQYF	TGTGCCAGCTCACCCTTACCGGGACAGGGAACAGATACGCAGTATTTT
TRBV30	TRBJ2-2	.	18	.	CAWSVQARQAGYAGELFF	TGTGCCTGGAGTGTACAAGCACGACAGGCCGGATACGCCGGGGAGCTGTTTTTT
TRBV18	TRBJ1-3	few	16	TRBD1	CASSQPTGVHGNTIYF	TGTGCCAGCTCACAGCCGACAGGGGTGCACGGAAACACCATATATTTT
TRBV7-9	TRBJ1-6	few	13	TRBD1	CASTPGQNSPLHF	TGTGCCAGCACCCCGGGACAGAATTCACCCCTCCACTTT
TRBV15	TRBJ1-1	.	14	TRBD1	CATSRGQGSTEAFF	TGTGCCACCAGCAGAGGACAGGGATCCACTGAAGCTTTCTTT
TRBV5-1	TRBJ2-3	.	13	TRBD1	CASSSGQEDTQYF	TGCGCCAGCAGCTCCGGACAGGAAGATACGCAGTATTTT
TRBV19	TRBJ2-2	.	13	TRBD1	CAIGQGNTGELFF	TGTGCCATTGGACAGGGAAACACCGGGGAGCTGTTTTTT
TRBV6-4	TRBJ2-6	few	15	.	CASSESLTGANVLTF	TGTGCCAGCAGTGAAAGCTTAACTGGGGCCAACGTCCTGACTTTC
TRBV5-4	TRBJ1-1	.	14	.	CASSVQGPRAEAFF	TGTGCCAGCAGCGTACAGGGCCCAAGAGCTGAAGCTTTCTTT
TRBV6-5	TRBJ2-1	.	14	TRBD1	CASCQDRAYNEQFF	TGTGCCAGCTGCCAGGACAGGGCATACAATGAGCAGTTCTTC
TRBV12-5	TRBJ2-7	.	15	.	CASGLALRGPYEQYF	TGTGCTAGTGGTTTGGCCCTCAGGGGACCCTACGAGCAGTACTTC
TRBV27	TRBJ1-6	few	15	TRBD1	CASSSSQGSDPPLHF	TGTGCCAGCAGTTCATCACAGGGGAGTGACCCACCCCTCCACTTT
TRBV5-1	TRBJ2-2	.	15	.	CASSLVTGNTGELFF	TGCGCCAGCAGCTTGGTAACAGGGAACACCGGGGAGCTGTTTTTT
TRBV5-8	TRBJ2-7	.	14	.	CASLASPLNYEQYF	TGTGCCAGCTTGGCTAGCCCCCTTAACTACGAGCAGTACTTC
TRBV30	TRBJ1-2	once	11	.	CAWGVGDGYTF	TGTGCCTGGGGGGTGGGAGATGGCTACACCTTC
TRBV30	TRBJ1-2	once	14	.	CAWSVLRAYYGYAF	TGTGCCTGGAGTGTATTGAGGGCCTACTATGGCTACGCCTTC
TRBV10-3	TRBJ2-7	.	13	.	CAIADRNQGEQYF	TGTGCCATCGCCGACAGGAATCAGGGCGAGCAGTACTTC
TRBV10-1	TRBJ2-7	.	15	.	CASSDHRVGPYEQYF	TGCGCCAGCAGTGACCACAGGGTGGGCCCCTACGAGCAGTACTTC
TRBV27	TRBJ1-6	.	15	.	CASSLLETGSLLLHF	TGTGCCAGCAGTTTATTGGAGACAGGTTCCCTGCTCCTCCACTTT
TRBV9	TRBJ1-1	once	16	.	CASSVDTGTPNTEAFF	TGTGCCAGCAGCGTGGATACCGGGACACCGAACACTGAAGCTTTCTTT
TRBV9	TRBJ2-7	.	12	TRBD1	CASSATGGEQYF	TGTGCCAGCAGCGCGACAGGGGGCGAGCAGTACTTC
TRBV6-5	TRBJ2-7	.	16	TRBD1	CASSYAGGNLRDEQYF	TGTGCCAGCAGTTACGCAGGGGGTAACCTTCGGGACGAGCAGTACTTC
TRBV6-5	TRBJ1-2	.	12	.	CASRKPGGGYTF	TGTGCCAGCAGGAAACCGGGGGGTGGCTACACCTTC
TRBV2	TRBJ1-6	.	14	.	CARRTDQPNSPLHF	TGTGCCAGAAGGACAGATCAGCCAAATTCACCCCTCCACTTT